This T cell receptor beta chain was profiled in a study of blood T cell repertoires in COVID-19. For the study at large: There were acute and convalescent COVID-19 samples, and they came from the United States, Italy and Spain. T cells, B-cell-depleted T cells, or PBMCs provided the cDNA or gDNA that served as material.

As handled by the study authors: For nucleated cells, counts were estimated from reference gene primer amplification. The table came from immunoSEQ multiplex PCR; TCRdb's copy has only in-frame clones and leaves some out. The D gene and trimming were derived from the DNA, and the V and J assignments and clone size from that table. In the table there are fewer than 90,000 clones, about 80% of which are singletons. The V end lost 7 bases, the J end lost 3 bases, and 12 bases lay between the germline ends. Germline V gene lookup returns CDR1 SNHLY and CDR2 FYNNEI. The CDR3 spans 13 residues. This receptor was taken from a man in his fifties or sixties with acute or convalescent COVID-19. V gene TRBV2 combines with J gene TRBJ1-2; D gene unclear. The specimen sequenced was peripheral blood. In DNA form, the CDR3 reads TGTGCCAGCACGGCGGGGAGGGACTATGGCTACACCTTC. It encodes CASTAGRDYGYTF.